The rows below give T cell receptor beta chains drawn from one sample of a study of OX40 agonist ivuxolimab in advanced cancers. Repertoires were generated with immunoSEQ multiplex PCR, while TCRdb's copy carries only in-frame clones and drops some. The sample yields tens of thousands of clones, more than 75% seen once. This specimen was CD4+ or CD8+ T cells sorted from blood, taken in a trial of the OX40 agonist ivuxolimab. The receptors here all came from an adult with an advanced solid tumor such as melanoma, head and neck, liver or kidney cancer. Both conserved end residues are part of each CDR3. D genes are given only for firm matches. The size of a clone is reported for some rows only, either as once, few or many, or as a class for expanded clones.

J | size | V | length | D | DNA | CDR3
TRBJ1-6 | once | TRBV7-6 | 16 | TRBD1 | TGTGCCAGCAGCTCCGGGACAGGGGGTTCGAATTCACCCCTCCACTTT | CASSSGTGGSNSPLHF
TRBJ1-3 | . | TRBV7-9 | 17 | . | TGTGCCAGCAGCCCCCTGGGGGGGGCGGATTCTGGAAACACCATATATTTT | CASSPLGGADSGNTIYF
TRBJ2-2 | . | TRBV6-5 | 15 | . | TGTGCCAGCAGTTATCCAGGGATGAACACCGGGGAGCTGTTTTTT | CASSYPGMNTGELFF
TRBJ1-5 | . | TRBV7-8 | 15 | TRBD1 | TGTGCCAGCAGCTTAGGGAGGACAGGGAGGCAGCCCCAGCATTTT | CASSLGRTGRQPQHF
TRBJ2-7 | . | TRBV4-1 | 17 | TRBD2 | TGCGCCAGCAGCCAAGATCTGCGGGCGGGGGACTCCTGGGAGCAGTACTTC | CASSQDLRAGDSWEQYF
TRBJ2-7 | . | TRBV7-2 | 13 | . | TGTGCCAGCAGCTTAGAGGTGGCCTACGAGCAGTACTTC | CASSLEVAYEQYF
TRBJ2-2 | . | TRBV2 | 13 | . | TGTGCCAGCAGTGTCCAGGGCACCGGGGAGCTGTTTTTT | CASSVQGTGELFF
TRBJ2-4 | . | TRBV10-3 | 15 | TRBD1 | TGTGCCATCAGTGAGACGGACAGGGCTAGTGACATTCAGTACTTC | CAISETDRASDIQYF
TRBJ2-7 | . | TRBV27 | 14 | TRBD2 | TGTGCCAGCAGTCTGCGGGGGAAAGACTACGAGCAGTACTTC | CASSLRGKDYEQYF
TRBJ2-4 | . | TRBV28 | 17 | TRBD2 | TGTGCCAGCAGTTTAGAGGCTAGCGGGAGGACCAAAAACATTCAGTACTTC | CASSLEASGRTKNIQYF
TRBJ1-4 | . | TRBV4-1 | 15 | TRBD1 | TGCGCCAGCAGCCAGATCGGGACAGGCAATGAAAAACTGTTTTTT | CASSQIGTGNEKLFF
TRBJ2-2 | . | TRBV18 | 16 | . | TGTGCCAGCTCACCGGCTAAGTCACCCAACACCGGGGAGCTGTTTTTT | CASSPAKSPNTGELFF
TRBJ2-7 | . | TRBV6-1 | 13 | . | TGTGCCAGCAGCCAACAGGGGAGGAACGAGCAGTACTTC | CASSQQGRNEQYF
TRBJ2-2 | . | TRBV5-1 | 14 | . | TGCGCCAGCAGCCTCGACTACATGGAGGGGGAGCTGTTTTTT | CASSLDYMEGELFF
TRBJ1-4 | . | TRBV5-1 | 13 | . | TGCGCCAGCAGGGGCAGCGTTAATGAAAAACTGTTTTTT | CASRGSVNEKLFF
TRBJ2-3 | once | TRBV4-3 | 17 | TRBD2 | TGCGCCAGCAGCCAAGACCTAGCGGGTACTAGCACAGATACGCAGTATTTT | CASSQDLAGTSTDTQYF
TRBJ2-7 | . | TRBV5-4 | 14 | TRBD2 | TGTGCCAGCAGCTTGGTCGGGGGGATCTACGAGCAGTACTTC | CASSLVGGIYEQYF
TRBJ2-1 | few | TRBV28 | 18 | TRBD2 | TGTGCCAGCAGTCGTTCGACTAGCGGATTCAGCTCCTACAATGAGCAGTTCTTC | CASSRSTSGFSSYNEQFF
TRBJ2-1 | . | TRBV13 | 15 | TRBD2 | TGTGCCAGCAGCCAAAGCGGGATCCCCGGCAATGAGCAGTTCTTC | CASSQSGIPGNEQFF
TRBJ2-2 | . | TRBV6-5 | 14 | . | TGTGCCAGCACCGAAGGAGGGTATACCGGGGAGCTGTTTTTT | CASTEGGYTGELFF
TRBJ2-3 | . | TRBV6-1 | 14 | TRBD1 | TGTGCCAGCATGCAGGGGGCGAGCACAGATACGCAGTATTTT | CASMQGASTDTQYF
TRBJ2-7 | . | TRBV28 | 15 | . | TGTGCCAGCTCCACCCCCAGCTCCGGAACCTACGAGCAGTACTTC | CASSTPSSGTYEQYF
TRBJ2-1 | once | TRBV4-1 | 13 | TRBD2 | TGCGCCAGCAGTCAGGGACTAGCATTTGAGCAGTTCTTC | CASSQGLAFEQFF
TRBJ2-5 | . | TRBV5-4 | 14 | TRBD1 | TGTGCCAGCAGCTTTACCGGGACAGAAGAGACCCAGTACTTC | CASSFTGTEETQYF
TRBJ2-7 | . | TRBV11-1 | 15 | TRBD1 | TGTGCCAGCACCCGGGACAGCGTAAACTCCTACGAGCAGTACTTC | CASTRDSVNSYEQYF
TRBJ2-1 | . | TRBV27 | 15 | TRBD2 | TGTGCCAGCAGAGTGAGGCTAGCGGGTAACAATGAGCAGTTCTTC | CASRVRLAGNNEQFF
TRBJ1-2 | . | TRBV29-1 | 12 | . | TGCAGCGTGGCGGATCCCCTGTTGGACTACACCTTC | CSVADPLLDYTF
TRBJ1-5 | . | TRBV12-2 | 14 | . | TGTGCAAGTCGCGTGGCCCCCGGGGATCAGCCCCAGCATTTT | CASRVAPGDQPQHF
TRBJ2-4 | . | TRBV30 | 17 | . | TGTGCCTGGAGTTCTGGTCCCAGGGCCATAGCCAAAAACATTCAGTACTTC | CAWSSGPRAIAKNIQYF
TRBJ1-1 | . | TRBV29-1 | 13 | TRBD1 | TGCAGCCTGTTGACAGGGGGGCACACTGAAGCTTTCTTT | CSLLTGGHTEAFF
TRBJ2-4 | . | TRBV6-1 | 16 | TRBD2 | TGTGCCAGCAGTGAAATGGGAGCGGGGACCCAAAACATTCAGTACTTC | CASSEMGAGTQNIQYF
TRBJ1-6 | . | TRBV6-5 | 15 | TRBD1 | TGTGCCAGCAGTTATCGGACAGGGGCAAACTCACCCCTCCACTTT | CASSYRTGANSPLHF
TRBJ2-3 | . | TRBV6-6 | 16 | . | TGTGCCAGCAGATTGGGGCGGGGTTCCCCCTCAGATACGCAGTATTTT | CASRLGRGSPSDTQYF
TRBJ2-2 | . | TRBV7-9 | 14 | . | TGTGCCAGCAGCTTAGAACGGACCACCGGGGAGCTGTTTTTT | CASSLERTTGELFF
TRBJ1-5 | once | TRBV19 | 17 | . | TGTGCCAGTAGTACCCCCCGGGGGTCTGGACGCAATCAGCCCCAGCATTTT | CASSTPRGSGRNQPQHF
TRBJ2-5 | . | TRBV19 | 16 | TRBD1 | TGTGCCAGTAGTAGGTCAATGACAACCAGGGGGATGACCCAGTACTTC | CASSRSMTTRGMTQYF
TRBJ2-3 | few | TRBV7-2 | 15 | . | TGTGCCAGCAGCCTGCTAGCGCCTGGCACAGATACGCAGTATTTT | CASSLLAPGTDTQYF
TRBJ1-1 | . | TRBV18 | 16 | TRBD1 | TGTGCCAGCTCACCACGAGGAGGACAGGGAGGTACTGAAGCTTTCTTT | CASSPRGGQGGTEAFF
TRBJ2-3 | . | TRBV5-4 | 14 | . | TGTGCCAGCAGCTCATCAGGGGAATCAGATACGCAGTATTTT | CASSSSGESDTQYF
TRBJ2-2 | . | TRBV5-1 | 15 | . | TGCGCCAGCAGCGAAGGGACACTAACCACCGGGGAGCTGTTTTTT | CASSEGTLTTGELFF
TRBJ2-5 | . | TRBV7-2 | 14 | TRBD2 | TGTGCCAGCACCCTACTAGCGACCCAAGAGACCCAGTACTTC | CASTLLATQETQYF
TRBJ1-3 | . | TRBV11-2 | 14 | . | TGTGCCAGCAGCCTCACACGGGCTGGAAACACCATATATTTT | CASSLTRAGNTIYF
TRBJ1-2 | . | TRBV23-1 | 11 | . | TGCGTCGACGGGGGGTCCTATGGCTACACCTTC | CVDGGSYGYTF
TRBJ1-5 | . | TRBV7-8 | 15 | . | TGTGCCAGCAGCTTAGCAGGGGGGGTGGATCAGCCCCAGCATTTT | CASSLAGGVDQPQHF
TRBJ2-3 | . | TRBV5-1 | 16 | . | TGCGCCAGCAGCTTGGGGGGGTTTGGCGAATCAGATACGCAGTATTTT | CASSLGGFGESDTQYF
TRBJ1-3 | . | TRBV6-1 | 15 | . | TGTGCCAGCAGTGACGGACGGCTATCTGGAAACACCATATATTTT | CASSDGRLSGNTIYF
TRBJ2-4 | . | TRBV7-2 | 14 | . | TGTGCCAGCAGCTTTGAGGGACCCGGAAACATTCAGTACTTC | CASSFEGPGNIQYF
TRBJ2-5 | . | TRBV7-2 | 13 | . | TGTGCCAGCAGCTATGGACCACCAGAGACCCAGTACTTC | CASSYGPPETQYF
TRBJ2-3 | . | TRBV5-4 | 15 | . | TGTGCCAGCAGCTTGGGGCAGCCAAGGACAGATACGCAGTATTTT | CASSLGQPRTDTQYF
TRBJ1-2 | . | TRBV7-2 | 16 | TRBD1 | TGTGCCAGCAGCTTAGCGCGGGACAGGGGGATCTATGGCTACACCTTC | CASSLARDRGIYGYTF
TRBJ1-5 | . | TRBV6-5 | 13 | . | TGTGCCAGCAGTTACGGGATTTTCCAGCCCCAGCATTTT | CASSYGIFQPQHF
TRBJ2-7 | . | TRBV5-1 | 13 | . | TGCGCCAGCAGCTTCGAGGTCGGGAACGAGCAGTACTTC | CASSFEVGNEQYF
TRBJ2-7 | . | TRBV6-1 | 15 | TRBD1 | TGTGCCAGCAGTCCCAAGGGGGCCCATAGGTACGAGCAGTACTTC | CASSPKGAHRYEQYF
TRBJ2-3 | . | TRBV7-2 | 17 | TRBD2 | TGTGCCAGCAGCTCCCCTAGCGGGGGACTCCTCACAGATACGCAGTATTTT | CASSSPSGGLLTDTQYF
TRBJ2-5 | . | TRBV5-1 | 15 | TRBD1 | TGCGCCAGCAGCTTGGGACAGGGGTCCCAAGAGACCCAGTACTTC | CASSLGQGSQETQYF